This record covers a single TCR beta chain. Its antigen is not identified. V was shortened by 0 bases and J by 2 bases, with 8 bases between the two germline ends. The germline V gene has CDR1 SGHRS and CDR2 YFSETQ. The CDR3 has 15 residues. The data were obtained in a study of T cell responses to AZD1222 COVID-19 vaccine. Study-wide context: Second-dose intervals of approximately 4 or approximately 12 weeks were pooled.

The table came from immunoSEQ multiplex PCR; TCRdb's copy has only in-frame clones and leaves some out. This table holds some 120,000 clones, 93% found once. Points from the study as a whole: Researchers took repertoire samples only after the peak T cell response had come.

V and J are TRBV5-1 and TRBJ2-2; D is uncertain. The sample in question was peripheral blood, obtained on day 0 of AZD1222 vaccination. This sequence originates from an adult in good health. CDR3 bases: TGCGCCAGCAGCTTGGGGCTCCCAAACACCGGGGAGCTGTTTTTT. It specifies CASSLGLPNTGELFF.